This T cell receptor beta chain was recorded in a study of blood T cell repertoires in COVID-19. About the study: From the United States, Italy and Spain came samples of acute and convalescent COVID-19. Sources were T cells, B-cell-depleted T cells, or PBMCs; the material itself was cDNA or gDNA.

The CDR3 is made up of 15 amino acids. With 2 bases removed from V and 0 bases from J, the gap between germline ends came to 8 bases. CDR1 is LNHNV, CDR2 YYDKDF, per germline (reference sequence). Sequencing was performed with immunoSEQ multiplex PCR; in TCRdb, only in-frame clones are kept and a portion is missing. The sample has about 350,000 clones, about 93% seen once. This chain links TRBV15 with TRBJ1-5; no clear D. The source material was peripheral blood. The TCR sequence derives from a young woman who had recovered from COVID-19. The DNA of the CDR3 is TGTGCCACCAGCAGAATAGTTGGTAGCAATCAGCCCCAGCATTTT. Its protein is CATSRIVGSNQPQHF. Full variable domain (remainder filled in from reference TRBV15 and TRBJ1-5): DAMVIQNPRYQVTQFGKPVTLSCSQTLNHNVMYWYQQKSSQAPKLLFHYYDKDFNNEADTPDNFQSRRPNTSFCFLDIRSPGLGDTAMYLCATSRIVGSNQPQHFGDGTRLSIL.